This TCR beta chain stems from a study of Ad26.COV2.S vaccination and SARS-CoV-2 variants. Per germline, CDR1 KGHSH and CDR2 LQKENI. V dropped 0 bases and J dropped 6 bases, with 10 bases sitting between them. The CDR3 runs 14 residues. Described treatment: over 15 received Ad26.COV2.S at low or high dose, single or two shots; 5 received placebo; per-sample allocation not given. The investigators took samples on day 63 after the first vaccine or placebo injection. Only in-frame clones appear in the TCRdb table, and some are missing; sequencing was by immunoSEQ multiplex PCR. The table shows roughly 350,000 clones, with 87% occurring only once.

This TCR derives from a person between 18 and 65 years old who received the Ad26.COV2.S COVID-19 vaccine or a placebo. The rearrangement links TRBV18 to TRBJ2-3; D is tentatively TRBD1 or TRBD2 (5 bases each). Sequenced material: peripheral blood, taken in a trial of Ad26.COV2.S vaccine versus placebo. The CDR3 loop is CASSPPVGVDTQYF. In DNA form, the CDR3 reads TGTGCCAGCTCACCACCGGTGGGGGTGGATACGCAGTATTTT.